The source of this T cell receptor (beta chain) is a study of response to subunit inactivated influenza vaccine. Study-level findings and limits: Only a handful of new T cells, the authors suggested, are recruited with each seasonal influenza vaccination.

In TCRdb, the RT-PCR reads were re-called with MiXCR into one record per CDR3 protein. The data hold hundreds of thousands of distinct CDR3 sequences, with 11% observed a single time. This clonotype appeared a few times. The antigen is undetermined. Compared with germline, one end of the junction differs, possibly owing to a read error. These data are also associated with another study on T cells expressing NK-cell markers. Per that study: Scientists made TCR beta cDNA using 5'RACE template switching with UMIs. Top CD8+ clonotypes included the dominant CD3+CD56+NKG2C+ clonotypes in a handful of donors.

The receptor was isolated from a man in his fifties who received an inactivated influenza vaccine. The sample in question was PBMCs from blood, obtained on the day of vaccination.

The CDR3 is CASSLAGREYGSQF. The CDR3 bases are TGTGCCAGCAGTTTGGCAGGGCGTGAATACGGATCTCAGTTC. This chain joins TRBV12-3 or TRBV12-4 and TRBJ2-1; possible D gene TRBD1, 5 bases. There are 14 residues in the CDR3.